This T cell receptor (beta chain) comes out of a study of Ad26.COV2.S vaccination and SARS-CoV-2 variants. The germline gives CDR1 MDHEN, CDR2 SYDVKM. Trimming took off 1 base at V and 7 bases at J, with 14 bases between the two ends. This CDR3 region has 15 residues. Method: immunoSEQ multiplex PCR; TCRdb's copy keeps in-frame clones and lacks some. Of almost 400,000 clones listed, about nine tenths were seen once; the top ten hold 1.5% to 2%. Treatment given: 19 received Ad26.COV2.S at low or high dose, single or two shots; about five received placebo; per-sample allocation not given. Samples analyzed were those drawn on day 63 after the first vaccine or placebo injection.

This clonotype was sampled from a person aged 18-65 years who received the Ad26.COV2.S COVID-19 vaccine or a placebo. Specimen: peripheral blood, collected in a trial of Ad26.COV2.S vaccine versus placebo. This sequence joins TRBV28 and TRBJ1-3; D unresolved. The CDR3: CASSLSGRGRNTIYF. The CDR3 DNA is TGTGCCAGCAGTTTATCCGGACGTGGCAGGAACACCATATATTTT. Looking up the rest from reference TRBV28 and TRBJ1-3 gives the full variable domain: DVKVTQSSRYLVKRTGEKVFLECVQDMDHENMFWYRQDPGLGLRLIYFSYDVKMKEKGDIPEGYSVSREKKERFSLILESASTNQTSMYLCASSLSGRGRNTIYFGEGSWLTVV.